Presented here are 22 T cell receptor beta chains from one specimen sequenced in a study of blood T cell repertoires in COVID-19. Profiled with immunoSEQ multiplex PCR; TCRdb holds only in-frame clones, not every one. Of 200,000 to 300,000 clones in the sample, 81% were seen once. Sequencing was carried out using peripheral blood. The receptors were sampled from an elderly woman with COVID-19, enrolled during active disease.

The chain combines TRBV10-1 with TRBJ2-2; perhaps TRBD1 as D (6 bases). Trimming pared 3 bases from V and 4 bases from J, leaving 9 bases between. There are 14 residues in the CDR3. The germline gives CDR1 WNHNN, CDR2 SYGVQD (reference sequence). DNA of the CDR3: TGCGCCAGCAGTGACAGGGGAGCCACCGGGGAGCTGTTTTTT. It encodes CASSDRGATGELFF.

This chain connects TRBV24-1 to TRBJ2-3, with TRBD1 matching 7 bases. Germline lookup yields CDR1 KGHDR and CDR2 SFDVKD. This CDR3 spans 12 amino acids. V lost 9 bases and J lost 2; bases outside the gene matches: 1. Here the CDR3 DNA reads TGTGCCACCGGGACAGCCACAGATACGCAGTATTTT. Protein: CATGTATDTQYF.

The chain uses TRBV30 and TRBJ2-1; TRBD1 aligns across 9 bases. The CDR3 length is 14 residues. Germline lookup yields CDR1 GTSNPN and CDR2 SVGIG (reference sequence). Trimming at V came to 8 bases and at J to 1 base, leaving 6 bases not matched to a gene. The CDR3 is CARQGQGSYNEQFF. In nucleotides, the CDR3 is TGTGCCAGACAGGGACAGGGTTCCTACAATGAGCAGTTCTTC.

This sequence joins TRBV16 and TRBJ1-3; 7 bases are shared with TRBD1. The CDR3 is made up of 15 amino acids. From germline, CDR1 is KGHSY and CDR2 FQNENV. V lost 4 bases to trimming and J lost 3 bases; unmatched junction nucleotides: 6. The CDR3 spells CASSRNRGDGNTIYF. The CDR3, as DNA: TGTGCCAGCAGCCGCAACAGGGGAGATGGAAACACCATATATTTT. Based on the CDR3 plus reference TRBV16 and TRBJ1-3, the full variable domain is GEEVAQTPKHLVRGEGQKAKLYCAPIKGHSYVFWYQQVLKNEFKFLISFQNENVFDETGMPKERFSAKCLPNSPCSLEIQATKLEDSAVYFCASSRNRGDGNTIYFGEGSWLTVV.

V is TRBV15 and J is TRBJ2-2; D might be TRBD2 (7 bases). Germline V CDR1 and CDR2: LNHNV, YYDKDF (reference sequence). The CDR3 spans 14 residues. Trimming pared 1 base from V and 7 bases from J, leaving 10 bases between. The CDR3 DNA reads as TGTGCCACCAGCAGAGGGGGGGGCAGCGGGGAGCTGTTTTTT. This translates into CATSRGGGSGELFF.

The V gene is TRBV6-5, the J gene TRBJ1-2; TRBD1 aligns across 7 bases. Germline CDR1 is MNHEY and CDR2 is SVGAGI. The J segment lost 1 base and the V segment lost 9 bases, leaving 5 bases of the junction unmatched. The CDR3 extends over 13 amino acids. In DNA, the CDR3 is TGTGCCAGTGGGACAGACCATAACTATGGCTACACCTTC. The encoded protein is CASGTDHNYGYTF.

The chain couples TRBV19 to TRBJ2-7; 9 bases fit TRBD2. CDR1 LNHDA and CDR2 SQIVND come from the germline V gene (reference sequence). The CDR3 runs 14 residues. The trim removed 7 bases at V and 4 bases at J, leaving 8 bases unmatched. The CDR3 reads CASNRREGPYEQYF. The CDR3 coding sequence is TGTGCCAGTAATAGGCGGGAGGGCCCTTACGAGCAGTACTTC. The whole variable domain, filled in from reference TRBV19 and TRBJ2-7, reads DGGITQSPKYLFRKEGQNVTLSCEQNLNHDAMYWYRQDPGQGLRLIYYSQIVNDFQKGDIAEGYSVSREKKESFPLTVTSAQKNPTAFYLCASNRREGPYEQYFGPGTRLTVT.

This chain links TRBV28 with TRBJ1-5; D not resolved. V was shortened by 7 bases and J by 0 bases, with 10 bases between the two germline ends. This CDR3 contains 14 residues. Germline lookup yields CDR1 MDHEN and CDR2 SYDVKM. The CDR3, as DNA: TGTGCCAGCATCGGGAGTGATAGCAATCAGCCCCAGCATTTT. Residues: CASIGSDSNQPQHF.

As regards this clone: Other DNA sequences from this sample encode an identical CDR3 as well. The chain carries TRBV3-1 (or the pseudogene TRBV3-2) and TRBJ1-5; 7 positions agree with TRBD1. Germline-derived CDR1 and CDR2 are LGHDT and YNNKEL (reference sequence). This CDR3 comprises 15 residues. With 1 base clipped from V and 2 bases from J, the junction kept 2 bases outside the gene matches. CDR3 nucleotides: TGTGCCAGCAGCCAAGCCGGGACAGGCAATCAGCCCCAGCATTTT. Amino acid sequence: CASSQAGTGNQPQHF.

The chain recombines TRBV19 with TRBJ1-5, with D unclear. Germline assignment: CDR1 LNHDA and CDR2 SQIVND (reference sequence). The CDR3 is 16 residues long. Trimming stripped 0 bases from V and 1 base from J, with 10 bases between. The chain's CDR3 is CASSIEGSSSNQPQHF. CDR3 in DNA: TGTGCCAGTAGTATAGAGGGCTCGTCCAGCAATCAGCCCCAGCATTTT.

This chain connects TRBV6-5 to TRBJ2-5, with unresolved D. The CDR3 extends over 13 amino acids. V was trimmed by 2 bases and J by 2 bases, leaving 6 bases between them. Germline V gene lookup returns CDR1 MNHEY and CDR2 SVGAGI. CDR3 sequence: CASSYGLQETQYF. The CDR3 region has the DNA TGTGCCAGCAGTTACGGCTTACAAGAGACCCAGTACTTC.

The chain links TRBV19 to TRBJ2-1, with TRBD2 identical over 12 bases. The CDR3 has 15 amino acids. Unmatched junction bases numbered 4, after V lost 3 bases and J lost 7 bases. Germline loops: CDR1 LNHDA, CDR2 SQIVND (reference sequence). The CDR3: CASSILAGGLNEQFF. CDR3 in DNA: TGTGCCAGTAGTATCCTAGCGGGGGGGCTAAATGAGCAGTTCTTC. Combining the CDR3 with reference TRBV19 and TRBJ2-1 gives the whole variable domain DGGITQSPKYLFRKEGQNVTLSCEQNLNHDAMYWYRQDPGQGLRLIYYSQIVNDFQKGDIAEGYSVSREKKESFPLTVTSAQKNPTAFYLCASSILAGGLNEQFFGPGTRLTVL.

This rearrangement joins TRBV10-3 to TRBJ1-2, with D maybe TRBD1 (5 bases). Trimming removed 8 bases from V and 2 bases from J, with 12 bases in between. This CDR3 is built from 13 residues. CDR1 and CDR2 from the germline V gene are ENHRY and SYGVKD. CDR3 nucleotides: TGTGCCATCTCTAGACAGCAGAACTATGGCTACACCTTC. Residues: CAISRQQNYGYTF.

The V and J genes are TRBV2 and TRBJ2-7; D uncertain. Germline CDR1 SNHLY, CDR2 FYNNEI. The CDR3 sequence is 13 residues long. The germline V and J ends were trimmed by 5 bases and 0 bases, with 8 bases remaining between them. CDR3 loop: CASSWHDSYEQYF. The CDR3 DNA follows: TGTGCCAGCAGTTGGCATGACTCCTACGAGCAGTACTTC.

The V call is TRBV7-3, the J call TRBJ1-6; tentative D call: TRBD1 (6 bases). Germline V gene sequence: CDR1 SGHTA, CDR2 FQGTGA. The CDR3 runs 15 residues. The germline V and J ends were trimmed by 3 bases and 7 bases, with 13 bases remaining between them. CDR3 region: CASSLVAGANSPLHF. The CDR3 nucleotides read TGTGCCAGCAGCTTGGTCGCAGGGGCGAATTCACCCCTCCACTTT.

This rearrangement joins TRBV6-6 to TRBJ1-2; D remains ambiguous. The CDR3 is 13 amino acids. Deletions cut 6 bases from V and 3 bases from J, with 11 bases between. The germline CDR1 and CDR2 sequences are MNHNY and SVGAGI (reference sequence). CDR3 region: CASSGDGYYGYTF. CDR3 in DNA: TGTGCCAGCAGCGGAGACGGGTACTATGGCTACACCTTC.

The rearrangement joins TRBV5-1 to TRBJ2-6; D call uncertain. V shed 4 bases and J shed 1 base, with 9 bases lying between them. CDR3 size: 15 residues. Per germline, CDR1 SGHRS and CDR2 YFSETQ. The CDR3 DNA is TGCGCCAGCAGCCTATACAGATCTGGGGCCAACGTCCTGACTTTC. It yields the protein CASSLYRSGANVLTF.

The V call is TRBV19, the J call TRBJ1-5; 10 bases agree with TRBD1. CDR1 is LNHDA, CDR2 SQIVND, per germline (reference sequence). Germline trimming cut 10 bases from V and 6 bases from J; bases unmatched to any gene: 12. This CDR3 is 15 amino acids long. The CDR3 nucleotides are TGTGCCACTTGCTCCGGGACAGGGGTGGCTCAGCCCCAGCATTTT. It specifies CATCSGTGVAQPQHF.

This clone was counted between two and nine times. The chain combines TRBV3-1 (or the pseudogene TRBV3-2) with TRBJ1-2; TRBD1 agrees at 7 bases. The CDR3 spans 12 residues. Trimming removed 4 bases from V and 8 bases from J; junction bases left unmatched: 4. Germline CDR1 and CDR2: LGHDT and YNNKEL (reference sequence). The CDR3 is CASSLLGGGYTF. The CDR3 bases are TGTGCCAGCAGCCTCTTAGGGGGCGGCTACACCTTC.

The chain has TRBV20-1 and TRBJ2-7; 9 positions match TRBD2. V was pared by 3 bases and J by 4 bases, with 4 bases of the junction left unmatched. CDR3 size: 13 residues. Germline CDR1 DFQATT, CDR2 SNEGSKA (reference sequence). The CDR3 coding sequence is TGCAGTGCTAGTCGAGCGGGAGGTTACGAGCAGTACTTC. Its protein is CSASRAGGYEQYF.

In DNA, the CDR3 is TGCGCCAGCAGCCAAGGTTCTAGCGGGAGGGCCAATGAGCAGTTCTTC. It specifies CASSQGSSGRANEQFF. This sequence joins TRBV4-3 and TRBJ2-1, with 12 bases matching TRBD2. The CDR3 has 16 amino acids. The trim removed 1 base at V and 6 bases at J, leaving 4 bases unmatched. Germline CDR1 LGHNA, CDR2 YSLEER.

The rearrangement joins TRBV7-2 to TRBJ1-6; 8 bases are shared with TRBD1. V was clipped by 6 bases and J by 7 bases; unmatched bases: 5. The germline CDR1 and CDR2 sequences are SGHTA and FQGNSA. The CDR3 has 14 residues. The chain's CDR3 is CASSSTGGNSPLHF. The CDR3 DNA reads as TGTGCCAGCAGTTCCACAGGGGGGAATTCACCCCTCCACTTT. The whole variable domain, filled in from reference TRBV7-2 and TRBJ1-6, reads GAGVSQSPSNKVTEKGKDVELRCDPISGHTALYWYRQSLGQGLEFLIYFQGNSAPDKSGLPSDRFSAERTGGSVSTLTIQRTQQEDSAVYLCASSSTGGNSPLHFGNGTRLTVT.